The subject of this entry is one T cell receptor beta chain. The clone's antigen remains unknown. Base qualities are missing; no much larger clone stands one base away. Germline trimming amounts to 3 bases on V and 4 bases on J, with 7 as the count of junction bases outside the gene matches. Sequences SGHNT (CDR1) and YYREEE (CDR2) are obtained from the germline V gene (reference sequence). The CDR3 goes from the cysteine to the phenylalanine over 15 residues. Only the CDR3 DNA is retained, 45 bases long and in frame from the first base. The sample originates from a study of glioma-infiltrating T cells after dendritic cell vaccination (dated by TCRdb to the mid-2010s). Some background on the complete study: The cohort comprised roughly 15 glioblastoma patients from Phase I and II dendritic cell vaccination trials, 9 newly diagnosed and 6 with recurrent disease. Patients received autologous tumor lysate-pulsed dendritic cell vaccination between about 2002 and 2013. To make the vaccine, monocyte-derived dendritic cells were cultured for under eight days with IL-4 and GM-CSF and then pulsed overnight with autologous tumor lysate. Each patient was given three intradermal dendritic cell vaccine injections, spaced two weeks apart, in the arm below the axilla. Tumor-infiltrating lymphocyte content was quantified and tumor and blood repertoires were compared in dendritic cell-vaccinated glioblastoma patients by deep sequencing of TCR beta CDR3 regions. Survival after dendritic cell vaccination was correlated with TCR sequencing metrics, such as TIL content and the overlap between tumor and blood repertoires. The study at large found these results: The cohort was small and heterogeneous, only a few patients had full blood and tumor sets, and even fewer had initial-recurrent tumor pairs. No direct relationship between TCR clonality and survival was found, suggesting that a diverse polyclonal response may matter. The TCR overlap response model with three groups was called speculative and said to need prospective validation. Higher estimated pretreatment TIL content predicted longer time to progression and overall survival after dendritic cell vaccination.

TCRB CDR3 regions were amplified from 2 to 2.5 ug genomic DNA, or all available DNA if less, using the immunoSEQ assay. The multiplex PCR relied on 60 forward primers for TCR V beta segments and 13 reverse primers for J beta segments. To estimate reads per starting template, synthetic control templates were spiked into each sample at limiting dilution. The Illumina HiSeq System generated 87 bp sequencing reads. The paper's processing steps were these. To remove PCR and sequencing errors, closely related sequences were merged with a nearest neighbor algorithm. TCR overlap was defined as the percentage of unique tumor TCR beta sequences that were also found in the peripheral blood of the same patient. This immuneACCESS table, as held by TCRdb, lists in-frame sequences with V and J called but not all clones. Of the missing ones, under half trace to an unresolved V gene in checked studies; the others have no known cause. For V, J and clone size, that table is used; D and trimming come from the DNA. The sample table contains around 67,000 clones; only one count was recorded for 80% to 85% of them. The top ten clonotypes cover roughly 7.9% of the sample.

Selection of patients required sufficient residual fresh-frozen tumor tissue and over two years of available survival data. An isocitrate dehydrogenase mutation was not carried by any of the glioblastoma patients, although molecular status was otherwise variable. PBMC collection took place before vaccination, two weeks after the third vaccination, and at tumor progression if progression occurred. Genomic DNA was extracted with the Qiagen DNeasy Blood extraction Kit. Sequences were derived from blood, sampled before dendritic cell vaccination. The sequence links TRBV5-4 to TRBJ2-5; the central 9 bases match TRBD1. This sequence was found in a human donor with glioblastoma. The CDR3 loop reads CASSSGTGMRETQYF. In nucleotide form, the sequence is TGTGCCAGCAGCTCCGGGACAGGGATGAGAGAGACCCAGTACTTC.